Reported below is one T cell receptor (beta chain). This sample stems from a study of early T cells in non-severe SARS-CoV-2 infection. Study-wide context: With bulk RNA from unsorted whole blood as input, sequencing yielded unpaired chains.

Each single cDNA molecule received a unique molecular identifier. A single record per CDR3 protein comes from TCRdb applying MiXCR to the 5' RACE reads. The repertoire holds 70,000 or so distinct CDR3 sequences, with 9.5% to 15% as singletons. There are 19 residues in the CDR3. V lost 5 bases to trimming and J lost 0 bases, with 22 bases between them. Germline lookup yields CDR1 SGHTA and CDR2 FQGNSA. The clonotype was recovered from an adult who was a healthcare worker with PCR-confirmed SARS-CoV-2 infection or an uninfected control (not recorded which). Sequenced sample: whole blood. This sequence joins TRBV7-2 and TRBJ2-2, with D possibly being TRBD1 (6 bases). The CDR3 loop is CASSPNHRQDFSNTGELFF. The CDR3 DNA follows: TGTGCCAGCAGCCCCAACCACCGACAGGACTTCTCGAACACCGGGGAGCTGTTTTTT.